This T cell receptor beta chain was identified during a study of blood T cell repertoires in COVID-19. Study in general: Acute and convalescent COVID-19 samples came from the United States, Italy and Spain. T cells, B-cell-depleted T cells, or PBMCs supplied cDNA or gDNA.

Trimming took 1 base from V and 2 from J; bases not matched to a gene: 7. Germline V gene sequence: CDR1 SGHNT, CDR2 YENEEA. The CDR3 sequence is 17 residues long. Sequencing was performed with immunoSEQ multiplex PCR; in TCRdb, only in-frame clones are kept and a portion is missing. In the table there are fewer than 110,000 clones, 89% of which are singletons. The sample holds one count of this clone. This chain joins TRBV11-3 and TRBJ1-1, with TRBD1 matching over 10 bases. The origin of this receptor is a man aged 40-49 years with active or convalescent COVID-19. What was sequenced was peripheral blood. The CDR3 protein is CASSLGGTGVPNTEAFF. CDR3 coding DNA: TGTGCCAGCAGCTTAGGTGGGACAGGGGTCCCTAACACTGAAGCTTTCTTT.